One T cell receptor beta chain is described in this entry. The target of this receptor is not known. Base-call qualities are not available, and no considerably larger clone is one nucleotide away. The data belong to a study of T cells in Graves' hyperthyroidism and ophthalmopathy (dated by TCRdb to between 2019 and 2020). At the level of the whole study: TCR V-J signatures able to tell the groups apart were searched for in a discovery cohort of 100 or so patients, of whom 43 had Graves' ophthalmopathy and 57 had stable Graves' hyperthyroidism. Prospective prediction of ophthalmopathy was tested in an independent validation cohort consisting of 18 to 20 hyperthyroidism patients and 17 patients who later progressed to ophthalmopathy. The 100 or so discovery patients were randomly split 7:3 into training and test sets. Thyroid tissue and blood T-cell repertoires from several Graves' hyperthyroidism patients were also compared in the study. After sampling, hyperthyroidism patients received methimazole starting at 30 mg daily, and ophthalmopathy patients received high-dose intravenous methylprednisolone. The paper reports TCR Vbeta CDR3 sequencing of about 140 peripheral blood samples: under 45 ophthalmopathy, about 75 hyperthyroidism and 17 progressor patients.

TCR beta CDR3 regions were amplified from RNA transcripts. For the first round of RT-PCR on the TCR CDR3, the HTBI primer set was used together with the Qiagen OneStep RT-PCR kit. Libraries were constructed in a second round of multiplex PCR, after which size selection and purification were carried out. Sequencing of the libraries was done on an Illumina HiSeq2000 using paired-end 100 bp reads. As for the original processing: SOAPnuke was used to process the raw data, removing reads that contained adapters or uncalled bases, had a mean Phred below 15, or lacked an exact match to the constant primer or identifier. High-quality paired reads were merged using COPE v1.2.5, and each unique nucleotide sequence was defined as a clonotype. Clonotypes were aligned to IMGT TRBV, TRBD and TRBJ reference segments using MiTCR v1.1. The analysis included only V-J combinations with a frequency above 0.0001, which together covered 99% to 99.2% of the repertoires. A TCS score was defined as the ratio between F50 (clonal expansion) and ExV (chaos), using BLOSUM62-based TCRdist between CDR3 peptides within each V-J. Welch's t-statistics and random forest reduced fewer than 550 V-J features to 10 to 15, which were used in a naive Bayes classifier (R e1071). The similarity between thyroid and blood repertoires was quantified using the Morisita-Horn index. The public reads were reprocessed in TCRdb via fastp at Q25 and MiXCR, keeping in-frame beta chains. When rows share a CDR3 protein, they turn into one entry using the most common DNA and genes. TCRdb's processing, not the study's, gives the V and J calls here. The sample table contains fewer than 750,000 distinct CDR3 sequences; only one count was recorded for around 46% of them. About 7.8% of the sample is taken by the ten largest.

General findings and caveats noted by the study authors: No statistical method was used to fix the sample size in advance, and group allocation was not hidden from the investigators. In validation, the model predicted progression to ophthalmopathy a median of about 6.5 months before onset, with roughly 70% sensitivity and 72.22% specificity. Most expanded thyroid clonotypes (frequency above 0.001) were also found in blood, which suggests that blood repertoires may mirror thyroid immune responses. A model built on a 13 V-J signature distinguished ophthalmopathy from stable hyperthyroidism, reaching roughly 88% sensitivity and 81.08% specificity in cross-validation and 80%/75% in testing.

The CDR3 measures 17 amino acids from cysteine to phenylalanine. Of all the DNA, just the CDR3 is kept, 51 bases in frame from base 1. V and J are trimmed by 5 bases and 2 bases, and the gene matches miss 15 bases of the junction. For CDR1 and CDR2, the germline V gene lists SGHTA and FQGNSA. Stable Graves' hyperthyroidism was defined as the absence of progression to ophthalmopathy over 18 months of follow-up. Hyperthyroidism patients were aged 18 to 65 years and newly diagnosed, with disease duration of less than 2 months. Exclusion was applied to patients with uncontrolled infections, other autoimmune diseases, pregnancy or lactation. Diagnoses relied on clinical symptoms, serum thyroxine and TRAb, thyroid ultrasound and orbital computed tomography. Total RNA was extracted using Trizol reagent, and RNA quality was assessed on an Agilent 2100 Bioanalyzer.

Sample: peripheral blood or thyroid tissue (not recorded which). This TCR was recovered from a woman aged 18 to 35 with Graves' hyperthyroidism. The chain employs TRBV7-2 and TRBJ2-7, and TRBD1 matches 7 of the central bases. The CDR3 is CASSPILGGGRTYEQYF. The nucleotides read TGTGCCAGCAGCCCCATTTTAGGGGGCGGTAGGACCTACGAGCAGTACTTC.